This TCR beta chain is drawn from a study of blood T cell repertoires in COVID-19. Study as a whole: From T cells, B-cell-depleted T cells, or PBMCs came the material, which was cDNA or gDNA.

The CDR3 totals 15 residues. Looked up from germline, CDR1 is SGHAT and CDR2 is FQNNGV. The trim removed 4 bases at V and 7 bases at J, leaving 7 bases unmatched. Sequencing was performed with immunoSEQ multiplex PCR; in TCRdb, only in-frame clones are kept and a portion is missing. Of around 180,000 clones in the sample, 75% to 90% were seen once. Ages ranged from about 18 to 90 years, with residence in around 24 US areas. V gene TRBV11-2 combines with J gene TRBJ1-6; the match to TRBD1 covers 7 bases. The sequence was collected from a woman aged 40 to 50 with acute COVID-19. Sequenced material: PBMCs or T cells enriched from blood (not recorded which). CDR3 in DNA: TGTGCCAGCAGCTACCCAGGGGGGAGGAATTCACCCCTCCACTTT. It encodes CASSYPGGRNSPLHF.